The rows below give T cell receptor beta chains drawn from one sample of a study of a mutant IDH1 vaccine in newly diagnosed glioma. For these TCRs, the target antigens are not known. The method was immunoSEQ multiplex PCR; TCRdb's version includes in-frame clones alone and lacks a portion of them. The sample holds roughly 30,000 clones, more than 75% seen once. The specimen comprised PBMCs, sampled from a glioma patient whose treatment included an IDH1 peptide vaccine. The receptors shown here come from a man aged 40-49 years with glioma. CDR3s include the opening cysteine and the closing phenylalanine or tryptophan. D genes are given only for firm matches. For some rows the clone size is stated as once, few or many, or as a class when expanded; others skip it.

-,TRBJ1-1,TRBV28,-,TGTGCCAGCAGAAACCTCTTTGGACGGACGAACACTGAAGCTTTCTTT,CASRNLFGRTNTEAFF
-,TRBJ1-1,TRBV14,-,TGTGCCAGCAGCCCCGGACGGACCTCGGGCACTGAAGCTTTCTTT,CASSPGRTSGTEAFF
-,TRBJ2-2,TRBV9,once,TGTGCCAGCAGTTCCGGGACAACGAACACCGGGGAGCTGTTTTTT,CASSSGTTNTGELFF
-,TRBJ1-2,TRBV7-9,-,TGTGCCAGCAGCCTCGACACCTTGGATGGCTACACCTTC,CASSLDTLDGYTF
TRBD1,TRBJ1-6,TRBV10-2,-,TGCGCCAGCAGTGACGGGACAGGGGCCCGAAGTCACCACTTT,CASSDGTGARSHHF
-,TRBJ1-1,TRBV27,few,TGTGCCAGCACCGCGATAGGGAGATTGAACACTGAAGCTTTCTTT,CASTAIGRLNTEAFF
-,TRBJ2-7,TRBV15,-,TGTGCCACCAGCAGAGATGTCGGCTCCTACGAGCAGTACTTC,CATSRDVGSYEQYF
-,TRBJ1-5,TRBV6-1,-,TGTGCCAGCAGCCCAATCCGGGACCAACCCAGGCCCCAGCATTTT,CASSPIRDQPRPQHF
TRBD2,TRBJ2-3,TRBV2,-,TGTGCCAGCAGTCTAGCGGGGGGGGATACGCAGTATTTT,CASSLAGGDTQYF
TRBD2,TRBJ2-7,TRBV29-1,few,TGCAGCGGGGCCGAGCGGGAGAACCACGAGCAGTACTTC,CSGAERENHEQYF
-,TRBJ1-5,TRBV4-1,-,TGCGCCAGCAGCCAAGATCCGGGGCCCCCAATCAATCAGCCCCAGCATTTT,CASSQDPGPPINQPQHF
-,TRBJ1-1,TRBV29-1,-,TGCAGCGTTGGTCAAAGCATGAACACTGAAGCTTTCTTT,CSVGQSMNTEAFF
-,TRBJ2-5,TRBV5-4,-,TGTGCCAGCAGCAGAAACAACCAAGAGACCCAGTACTTC,CASSRNNQETQYF
TRBD1,TRBJ1-1,TRBV5-1,-,TGCGCCAGCAGCTTGGACACAGGGGGGGCTGAAGCTTTCTTT,CASSLDTGGAEAFF
-,TRBJ1-6,TRBV6-5,-,TGTGCCAGCAGTTACTCGATGGGCTGGGAGGGTTCACCCCTCCACTTT,CASSYSMGWEGSPLHF
-,TRBJ1-2,TRBV19,-,TGTGCCAGTAGTATAGGAACAGGGTATGGCTACACCTTC,CASSIGTGYGYTF
-,TRBJ1-5,TRBV7-9,-,TGTGCCAGCAGCCCAGGGAATAGCAATCAGCCCCAGCATTTT,CASSPGNSNQPQHF
TRBD2,TRBJ2-2,TRBV5-1,-,TGCGCCAGCAGCTACGGACTAGCGGTCCTCACCGGGGAGCTGTTTTTT,CASSYGLAVLTGELFF
-,TRBJ2-7,TRBV4-3,-,TGCGCCAGCAGCCAAGCCCTTACCTGGGCCCAGTGGGACGAGCAGTACTTC,CASSQALTWAQWDEQYF
TRBD2,TRBJ2-7,TRBV14,-,TGTGCCAGCAGCCAAGATATTTCAGGGAGGGCGGAGCAGTACTTC,CASSQDISGRAEQYF
-,TRBJ2-3,TRBV7-8,-,TGTGCCAGCAGCTTAGCCTCCACAGATACGCAGTATTTT,CASSLASTDTQYF
TRBD2,TRBJ2-1,TRBV7-2,-,TGTGCCAGCAGCTGGCTCGGGGGGGGCCACAATGAGCAGTTCTTC,CASSWLGGGHNEQFF
-,TRBJ1-4,TRBV5-4,-,TGTGCCAGCAGCCAAGGGGCCGGGATCCGTGGAGAAAAACTGTTTTTT,CASSQGAGIRGEKLFF
-,TRBJ1-2,TRBV7-9,-,TGTGCCAGCAGCGCCGACTTATATGGCTACACCTTC,CASSADLYGYTF
-,TRBJ1-2,TRBV28,-,TGTGCCAGCAGGCGGACACCCGGCAGCTATGGCTACACCTTC,CASRRTPGSYGYTF
TRBD2,TRBJ2-3,TRBV2,once,TGTGCCAGCGGAAATAGCGGGGCTTACACAGATACGCAGTATTTT,CASGNSGAYTDTQYF
TRBD1,TRBJ1-1,TRBV27,-,TGTGCCAGCAAAACGTACAGGGGTGCGTTGGACACTGAAGCTTTCTTT,CASKTYRGALDTEAFF
-,TRBJ2-3,TRBV6-4,-,TGTGCCAGCAGTTTCTCCGGTGGTGCAGATACGCAGTATTTT,CASSFSGGADTQYF
-,TRBJ1-2,TRBV28,-,TGTGCCAGCAGTTTCGGGACCCCGGCGGTCGGCTACACCTTC,CASSFGTPAVGYTF
-,TRBJ1-2,TRBV10-3,-,TGTGCCACGGGAGGCAACTATGGCTACACCTTC,CATGGNYGYTF
-,TRBJ2-1,TRBV19,-,TGTGCCAGTAGTACCGTGGGGGGAGGCTGGCTTGAGCAGTTCTTC,CASSTVGGGWLEQFF
-,TRBJ2-2,TRBV7-9,-,TGTGCCAGCAGCCCTTTAGGAAACACCGGGGAGCTGTTTTTT,CASSPLGNTGELFF
-,TRBJ1-6,TRBV19,-,TGTGCCAGTAGTCCGCGAGGGGCGAGCTCCTATAATTCACCCCTCCACTTT,CASSPRGASSYNSPLHF
-,TRBJ1-2,TRBV28,-,TGTGCCAGCAGTTTAGGGACGGGGCCTCGCTATGGCTACACCTTC,CASSLGTGPRYGYTF